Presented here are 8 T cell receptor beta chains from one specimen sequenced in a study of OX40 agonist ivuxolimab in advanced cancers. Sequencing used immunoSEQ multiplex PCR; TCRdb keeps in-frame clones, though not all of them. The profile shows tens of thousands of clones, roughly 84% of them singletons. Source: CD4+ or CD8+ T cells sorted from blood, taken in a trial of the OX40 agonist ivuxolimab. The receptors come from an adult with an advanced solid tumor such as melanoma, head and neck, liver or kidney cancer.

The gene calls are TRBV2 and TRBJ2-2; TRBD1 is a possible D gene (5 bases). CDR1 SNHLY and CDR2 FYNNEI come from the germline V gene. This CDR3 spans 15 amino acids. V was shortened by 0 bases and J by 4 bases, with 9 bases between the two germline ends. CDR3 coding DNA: TGTGCCAGCAGTGAAGCGCTTAGGGGCACCGGGGAGCTGTTTTTT. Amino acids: CASSEALRGTGELFF.

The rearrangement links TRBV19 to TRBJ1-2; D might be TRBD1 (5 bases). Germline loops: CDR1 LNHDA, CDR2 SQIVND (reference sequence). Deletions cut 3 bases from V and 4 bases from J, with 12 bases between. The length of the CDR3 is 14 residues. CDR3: CASSMASGFYGYTF. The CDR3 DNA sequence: TGTGCCAGTAGTATGGCGTCAGGGTTCTATGGCTACACCTTC.

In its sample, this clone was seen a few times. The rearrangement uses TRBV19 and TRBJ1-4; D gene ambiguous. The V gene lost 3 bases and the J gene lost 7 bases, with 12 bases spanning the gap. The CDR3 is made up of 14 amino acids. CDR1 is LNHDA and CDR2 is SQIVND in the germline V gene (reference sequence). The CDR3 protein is CASSMASMGEKLFF. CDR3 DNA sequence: TGTGCCAGTAGTATGGCTTCAATGGGTGAAAAACTGTTTTTT. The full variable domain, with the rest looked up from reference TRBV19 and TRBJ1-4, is DGGITQSPKYLFRKEGQNVTLSCEQNLNHDAMYWYRQDPGQGLRLIYYSQIVNDFQKGDIAEGYSVSREKKESFPLTVTSAQKNPTAFYLCASSMASMGEKLFFGSGTQLSVL.

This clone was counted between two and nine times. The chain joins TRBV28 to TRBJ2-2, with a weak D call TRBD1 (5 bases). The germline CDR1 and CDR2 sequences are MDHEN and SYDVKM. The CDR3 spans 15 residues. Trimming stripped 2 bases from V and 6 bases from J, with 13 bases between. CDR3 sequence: CASSLMVLQAGELFF. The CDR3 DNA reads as TGTGCCAGCAGTTTAATGGTATTACAGGCCGGGGAGCTGTTTTTT. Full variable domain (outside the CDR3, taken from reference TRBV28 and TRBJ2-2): DVKVTQSSRYLVKRTGEKVFLECVQDMDHENMFWYRQDPGLGLRLIYFSYDVKMKEKGDIPEGYSVSREKKERFSLILESASTNQTSMYLCASSLMVLQAGELFFGEGSRLTVL.

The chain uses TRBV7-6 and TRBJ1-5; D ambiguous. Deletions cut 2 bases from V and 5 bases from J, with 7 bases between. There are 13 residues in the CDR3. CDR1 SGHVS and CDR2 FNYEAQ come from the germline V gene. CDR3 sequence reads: CASSLYRDQPQHF. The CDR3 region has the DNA TGTGCCAGCAGCTTATACCGGGATCAGCCCCAGCATTTT.

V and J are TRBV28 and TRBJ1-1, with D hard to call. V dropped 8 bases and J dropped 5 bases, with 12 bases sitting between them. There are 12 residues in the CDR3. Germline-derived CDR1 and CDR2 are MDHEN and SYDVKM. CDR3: CASEAGQTEAFF. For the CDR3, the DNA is TGTGCCAGCGAGGCGGGCCAAACTGAAGCTTTCTTT.

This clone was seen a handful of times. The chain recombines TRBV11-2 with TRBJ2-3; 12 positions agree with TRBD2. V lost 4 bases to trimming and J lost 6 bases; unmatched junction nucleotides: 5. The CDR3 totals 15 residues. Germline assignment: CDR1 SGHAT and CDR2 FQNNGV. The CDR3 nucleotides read TGTGCCAGCAGCTCGACTCTAGCGGGGGGGGATACGCAGTATTTT. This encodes CASSSTLAGGDTQYF.

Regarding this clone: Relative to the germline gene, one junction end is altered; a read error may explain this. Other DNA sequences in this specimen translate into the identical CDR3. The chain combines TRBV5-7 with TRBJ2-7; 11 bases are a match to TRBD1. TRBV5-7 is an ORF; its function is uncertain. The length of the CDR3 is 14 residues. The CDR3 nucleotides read TGCGCCAGCCCGGACAGGGGGCCAGCCTACGAGCAGTACTTC. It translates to CASPDRGPAYEQYF.